This is a list of T cell receptor beta chains from one sample in a study of T cell responses to AZD1222 COVID-19 vaccine. The table came from immunoSEQ multiplex PCR; TCRdb's copy has only in-frame clones and leaves some out. The sample totals 150,000 or so clones; its top ten clones hold about 2%. The sequenced sample was peripheral blood. These receptors were obtained from an adult in good health. Both conserved end residues are part of each CDR3. D genes are given only for firm matches.

d_gene	v_gene	j_gene	CDR3nt	CDR3aa
-	TRBV6-2/TRBV6-3	TRBJ2-7	TGTGCCAGCAGTTACCCGTTATGGGGTATCTACGAGCAGTACTTC	CASSYPLWGIYEQYF
-	TRBV28	TRBJ1-1	TGTGCCAGCAGTCCCTGGGGCCCCGGTGGGAACACTGAAGCTTTCTTT	CASSPWGPGGNTEAFF
TRBD1	TRBV5-4	TRBJ2-7	TGTGCCAGCAGCGGAACCGGGACAGACGACGGCTACGAGCAGTACTTC	CASSGTGTDDGYEQYF
-	TRBV14	TRBJ1-1	TGTGCCAGCAGCCAAGATCTGGCGGGGGATGAAGCTTTCTTT	CASSQDLAGDEAFF
TRBD2	TRBV4-1	TRBJ2-1	TGCGCCAGCAGCCAGCATGACCCCCGGACTAGCGACAATGAGCAGTTCTTC	CASSQHDPRTSDNEQFF
-	TRBV28	TRBJ1-6	TGTGCCAGCAGTTTATCAGGGGATTCGAGCTCCTATAATTCACCCCTCCACTTT	CASSLSGDSSSYNSPLHF
-	TRBV9	TRBJ1-3	TGTGCCAGCAGCGTGGCTGAGCAGGGCCCAGGAAACACCATATATTTT	CASSVAEQGPGNTIYF
-	TRBV4-2	TRBJ2-5	TGTGCCAGCAGCCAAGATCTTCAGGGTGGGACATCGTGGGAGACCCAGTACTTC	CASSQDLQGGTSWETQYF
-	TRBV5-1	TRBJ2-6	TGCGCCAGCAGCTTGTCACCTGGGGCCAACGTCCTGACTTTC	CASSLSPGANVLTF
-	TRBV25-1	TRBJ2-7	TGTGCCAGCAGCGCTGGACCGGCCGTACCCTACGAGCAGTACTTC	CASSAGPAVPYEQYF
TRBD1	TRBV6-5	TRBJ2-2	TGTGCCAGCACAGGGGGCAGGATCACCGGGGAGCTGTTTTTT	CASTGGRITGELFF
-	TRBV6-5	TRBJ1-3	TGTGCCAGCAGCCCCCGGAACGGAAACACCATATATTTT	CASSPRNGNTIYF
TRBD1	TRBV29-1	TRBJ1-2	TGCAGCGTTGGGGCAGGGGGCGACTATGGCTACACCTTC	CSVGAGGDYGYTF
TRBD1	TRBV18	TRBJ1-4	TGTGCCAGCTCAGGGACAGTTAATGAAAAACTGTTTTTT	CASSGTVNEKLFF
-	TRBV7-9	TRBJ1-5	TGTGCCAGCAGCCCTCAGGCAGGCCTCAATCAGCCCCAGCATTTT	CASSPQAGLNQPQHF
-	TRBV19	TRBJ1-5	TGTGCCAGTAGTATGCACAGGGAATATAGCAATCAGCCCCAGCATTTT	CASSMHREYSNQPQHF
-	TRBV11-1	TRBJ1-1	TGTGCCAGCAGCTTTGATGGGTGGACTGAAGCTTTCTTT	CASSFDGWTEAFF
-	TRBV19	TRBJ1-1	TGTGCCAGCGCCAAGGGGCCGACTATGCCAATGAACACTGAAGCTTTCTTT	CASAKGPTMPMNTEAFF
-	TRBV12-3/TRBV12-4	TRBJ1-5	TGTGCCAGCAGTTTAGACAGTGATCAGCCCCAGCATTTT	CASSLDSDQPQHF
-	TRBV28	TRBJ1-5	TGTGCCAGCAGTTCGCCATCTCAGGGGAATCAGCCCCAGCATTTT	CASSSPSQGNQPQHF
-	TRBV18	TRBJ2-3	TGTGCCAGCTCACGCTCGGTGGGTACAGATACGCAGTATTTT	CASSRSVGTDTQYF
TRBD1	TRBV2	TRBJ1-5	TGTGCCAGCACCGGGCAGGGGGCATCCTGGGATCAGCCCCAGCATTTT	CASTGQGASWDQPQHF
-	TRBV15	TRBJ1-4	TGTGCCACCAGCCCTAGGGTGCGGGGGGCCGGTGAAAAACTGTTTTTT	CATSPRVRGAGEKLFF
TRBD1	TRBV5-1	TRBJ2-2	TGCGCCAGCAGCTTGGCCCGGGGGACAGGGTCCGGGGAGCTGTTTTTT	CASSLARGTGSGELFF
TRBD1	TRBV6-9	TRBJ1-1	TGTGCCAGCAGGCACAGGGGGAACACTGAAGCTTTCTTT	CASRHRGNTEAFF
TRBD1	TRBV28	TRBJ1-2	TGTGCCAGCAGGCCTACAGGGGGGTATGGCTACACCTTC	CASRPTGGYGYTF
-	TRBV3-1/TRBV3-2	TRBJ1-6	TGTGCCAGCAGCCAAGAGGTCAGGGTTAGCAATTCACCCCTCCACTTT	CASSQEVRVSNSPLHF
-	TRBV30	TRBJ1-2	TGTGCCTGGAGGGGCGCGCGGGGCTACACCTTC	CAWRGARGYTF
-	TRBV5-6	TRBJ2-7	TGTGCCAGCAGCTTGCCCTCGGACGGGGCCTACGAGCAGTACTTC	CASSLPSDGAYEQYF
-	TRBV7-3	TRBJ2-1	TGTGCCAGCAGCTTGGGGGGGCTGTCAAATGAGCAGTTCTTC	CASSLGGLSNEQFF
-	TRBV27	TRBJ1-5	TGTGCCAGCAGTTCAACCGGTGTTCAGCCCCAGCATTTT	CASSSTGVQPQHF
-	TRBV6-1	TRBJ2-5	TGTGCCAGCAGTGAAGTGGCCTCGGAGACCCAGTACTTC	CASSEVASETQYF